This TCR beta chain derives from a study of human T cells and chemical hapten exposure. TCRdb used MiXCR to reprocess the RACE reads, holding one entry per CDR3 protein. This sample carries 100,000 to 120,000 distinct CDR3 sequences, under 40% of them seen once, and the ten largest clones take around 2.7%. Time point described: patch test 3, about 24 weeks after DPC sensitization. As to treatment: therapeutic diphenylcyclopropenone sensitization with weekly scalp DPC. V was pared by 4 bases and J by 8 bases, with 4 bases of the junction left unmatched. The germline CDR1 and CDR2 sequences are MNHEY and SVGEGT. The CDR3 is 15 residues long.

This TCR was recovered from a man aged 35-49 years with alopecia areata. Some clones in this sample may be carry-over from other donors' samples. The sample in question was whole blood, obtained in connection with sensitization to the hapten diphenylcyclopropenone (DPC). This sequence joins TRBV6-2 or TRBV6-3 and TRBJ2-1, with 14 bases matching TRBD2. The CDR3 DNA reads as TGTGCCAGCAGTTCGGGACTAGCGGGAGTATATGAGCAGTTCTTC. It encodes CASSSGLAGVYEQFF.